These 21 T cell receptor beta chains came from one sample sequenced in a study of blood T cell repertoires in COVID-19. Data came from immunoSEQ multiplex PCR; TCRdb stores just in-frame clones and leaves some out. The sample comprises under 500,000 clones, 85% to 90% of which are singletons, and approximately 4.5% rests with the top ten. Material: peripheral blood. Receptors originate from a woman aged 30 to 39 with acute or convalescent COVID-19.

This chain joins TRBV5-4 and TRBJ2-5; 7 bases fit TRBD2. This CDR3 spans 14 amino acids. CDR1 is SGHNT and CDR2 is YYREEE in the germline V gene (reference sequence). Germline trimming cut 4 bases from V and 0 bases from J; bases unmatched to any gene: 3. In DNA, the CDR3 is TGTGCCAGCAGCGTGCTAGCGGACCAAGAGACCCAGTACTTC. Translating it yields CASSVLADQETQYF.

This sequence joins TRBV24-1 and TRBJ2-1; D gene uncertain. The CDR3 runs 11 residues. CDR1 and CDR2 (germline): KGHDR, SFDVKD. The V gene lost 8 bases and the J gene lost 6 bases, with 7 bases spanning the gap. The DNA of the CDR3 is TGTGCCACCATTATCAGCAATGAGCAGTTCTTC. Amino acids: CATIISNEQFF.

This rearrangement joins TRBV5-1 to TRBJ1-5; possibly TRBD1 for D (5 bases). The CDR3 runs to 17 residues. Trimming removed 1 base at V and 2 bases at J, with 16 bases between. Germline CDR1 and CDR2: SGHRS and YFSETQ. CDR3 loop: CASSLTKRGGGNQPQHF. DNA for the CDR3: TGCGCCAGCAGCTTGACCAAACGGGGAGGGGGCAATCAGCCCCAGCATTTT.

J is TRBJ2-1 and V is TRBV6-2 or TRBV6-3; 10 nucleotides align to TRBD1. Looked up from germline, CDR1 is MNHEY and CDR2 is SVGEGT. V shed 5 bases, J shed 6 bases, and the junction held 13 bases outside the gene matches. The CDR3 contains 17 residues. The chain's CDR3 is CASSHRPGQGPLNEQFF. CDR3 DNA sequence: TGTGCCAGCAGTCACAGACCGGGACAGGGGCCACTCAATGAGCAGTTCTTC.

This chain uses TRBV6-5 with TRBJ2-3, with TRBD1 matching 7 bases. J was trimmed by 2 bases and V by 6 bases; bases with no gene match: 5. Germline lookup yields CDR1 MNHEY and CDR2 SVGAGI. The CDR3 consists of 14 residues. The DNA for the CDR3 is TGTGCCAGCAGCCGGGACAGCTACACAGATACGCAGTATTTT. Amino acid sequence: CASSRDSYTDTQYF.

As regards this clone: The junction differs from germline at one of its ends, possibly a read error. The chain uses TRBV30 and TRBJ1-6, with a tentative D call TRBD1 (6 bases). This CDR3 contains 13 residues. The V gene's germline CDR1 is GTSNPN and CDR2 SVGIG (reference sequence). CDR3 sequence (DNA): TGTGCCTGGCAGGGGACCTATACTTCACCCCTCCACTTT. Its protein is CAWQGTYTSPLHF.

This chain links TRBV10-3 with TRBJ2-7, with D possibly being TRBD1 (6 bases). Trimming left V 2 bases short and J 5 bases short, with 19 bases between. Per germline, CDR1 ENHRY and CDR2 SYGVKD. The CDR3 has 16 amino acids. In DNA, the CDR3 is TGTGCCATCAGTGAGGGTTTGGGGGACACGGGGAACGAGCAGTACTTC. Its translation is CAISEGLGDTGNEQYF.

The chain employs TRBV7-8 and TRBJ1-1, with D maybe TRBD1 (5 bases). Germline values: CDR1 SGHVS, CDR2 FQNEAQ. This CDR3 is built from 16 residues. With 3 bases removed from V and 4 bases from J, the gap between germline ends came to 18 bases. Here the CDR3 reads CASSFTVGFGGTEAFF. For the CDR3, the DNA is TGTGCCAGCAGCTTCACAGTGGGTTTCGGGGGCACTGAAGCTTTCTTT.

For the CDR3, the DNA is TGTGCCAGCAGGTTGGACTTACCACAAGAGACCCAGTACTTC. This encodes CASRLDLPQETQYF. The chain is built from TRBV6-6 and TRBJ2-5, with D maybe TRBD2 (5 bases). Trimming removed 6 bases from V and 2 bases from J, with 13 bases in between. CDR1 and CDR2 from the germline V gene are MNHNY and SVGAGI (reference sequence). CDR3 length: 14 residues.

The J gene is TRBJ1-2, the V gene TRBV2; 9 nucleotides match TRBD1. CDR1 and CDR2 (germline): SNHLY, FYNNEI. V lost 7 bases to trimming and J lost 4 bases; unmatched junction nucleotides: 7. This CDR3 is built from 14 residues. CDR3 loop: CASKAGQGFYGYTF. The CDR3 DNA reads as TGTGCCAGCAAGGCGGGACAGGGTTTCTATGGCTACACCTTC.

V is TRBV10-2 and J is TRBJ2-7, with 7 bases lining up with TRBD2. This CDR3 has 13 residues. The germline V gene has CDR1 WSHSY and CDR2 SAAADI. V lost 5 bases, J lost 1 base, and 2 bases stayed unmatched. CDR3 DNA sequence: TGCGCCAGCAGTTGGGGGGGGTCCTACGAGCAGTACTTC. Translation: CASSWGGSYEQYF.

This chain uses TRBV15 with TRBJ2-7, with D perhaps TRBD2 (6 bases). The V end lost 0 bases, the J end lost 2 bases, and 8 bases lay between the germline ends. Germline CDR1 reads LNHNV; CDR2 reads YYDKDF (reference sequence). The CDR3 totals 14 residues. This CDR3 is CATSRDGGTYEQYF. In nucleotides, the CDR3 is TGTGCCACCAGCAGAGATGGGGGGACCTACGAGCAGTACTTC.

This clone was seen just once. This chain links TRBV28 with TRBJ2-7, with 7 nucleotides matching TRBD1. J gave up 0 bases and V 8 bases, and 4 bases lay outside the gene matches. This CDR3 has 13 residues. The germline gives CDR1 MDHEN, CDR2 SYDVKM. This CDR3 reads CASRDSFSYEQYF. DNA for the CDR3: TGTGCCAGCCGGGACAGCTTCTCCTACGAGCAGTACTTC.

This chain links TRBV12-3 or TRBV12-4 with TRBJ1-5; TRBD1 agrees at 7 bases. Unmatched junction bases numbered 4, after V lost 8 bases and J lost 6 bases. The CDR3 is made up of 12 amino acids. The CDR3 reads CASQGVGQPQHF. The CDR3 coding sequence is TGTGCCAGCCAGGGGGTTGGTCAGCCCCAGCATTTT.

The chain joins TRBV24-1 to TRBJ2-5; TRBD2 agrees at 7 bases. The CDR3 is 18 amino acids. The germline V gene encodes CDR1 KGHDR and CDR2 SFDVKD. J was trimmed by 2 bases and V by 2 bases; bases with no gene match: 13. The DNA for the CDR3 is TGTGCCACCAGTGATTCCCCAAAGCGGGGATGGATGCAAGAGACCCAGTACTTC. Its protein is CATSDSPKRGWMQETQYF.

This chain connects TRBV24-1 to TRBJ1-4; TRBD1 matches at 7 bases. V shed 7 bases, J shed 4 bases, and the junction held 11 bases outside the gene matches. The CDR3 totals 16 residues. Germline lookup yields CDR1 KGHDR and CDR2 SFDVKD. This chain's CDR3 is CATSRDRTPFNEKLFF. As DNA, the CDR3 is TGTGCCACCAGCCGGGACAGAACTCCTTTTAATGAAAAACTGTTTTTT.

This chain uses TRBV10-3 with TRBJ2-7, with TRBD2 identical over 11 bases. In germline, CDR1 is ENHRY, CDR2 SYGVKD. V lost 2 bases to trimming and J lost 5 bases; unmatched junction nucleotides: 11. There are 17 residues in the CDR3. CDR3 loop: CAISEAPRASGGNEQYF. The DNA for the CDR3 is TGTGCCATCAGTGAGGCCCCCAGGGCTAGCGGGGGGAACGAGCAGTACTTC.

This sequence joins TRBV6-4 and TRBJ2-3, with 9 bases aligning to TRBD1. Germline lookup yields CDR1 MRHNA and CDR2 SNTAGT. The CDR3 contains 16 residues. Losses at the gene ends were 3 bases for V and 4 bases for J; bases not matched to a gene: 8. Written as DNA, the CDR3 is TGTGCCAGCAGTGATACAGGGGGCTTTTCCCCAGATACGCAGTATTTT. This sequence encodes CASSDTGGFSPDTQYF.

The chain has TRBV5-1 and TRBJ2-1, with TRBD2 matching 8 bases. V was pared by 3 bases and J by 4 bases, with 15 bases of the junction left unmatched. The CDR3 is made up of 18 amino acids. Germline values: CDR1 SGHRS, CDR2 YFSETQ. CDR3 coding DNA: TGCGCCAGCAGCTCCCCGGGGGGGCGGGGTTCCCCATACAATGAGCAGTTCTTC. It specifies CASSSPGGRGSPYNEQFF.

V is TRBV9 and J is TRBJ2-3; 9 positions agree with TRBD2. The CDR3 length is 14 residues. Trimming at V came to 4 bases and at J to 6 bases, leaving 6 bases not matched to a gene. The germline V gene encodes CDR1 SGDLS and CDR2 YYNGEE. This CDR3 is CASSPRLAGDTQYF. The CDR3 nucleotides read TGTGCCAGCAGCCCTCGTCTAGCGGGGGATACGCAGTATTTT. Combining the CDR3 with reference TRBV9 and TRBJ2-3 gives the whole variable domain DSGVTQTPKHLITATGQRVTLRCSPRSGDLSVYWYQQSLDQGLQFLIQYYNGEERAKGNILERFSAQQFPDLHSELNLSSLELGDSALYFCASSPRLAGDTQYFGPGTRLTVL.

The J gene is TRBJ2-7, the V gene TRBV6-6, with a weak D call TRBD2 (5 bases). Per the germline V gene, CDR1 is MNHNY and CDR2 is SVGAGI (reference sequence). Trimming pared 5 bases from V and 2 bases from J, leaving 10 bases between. The CDR3 contains 13 residues. The CDR3 loop reads CASSTDGAYEQYF. CDR3 in DNA: TGTGCCAGCAGTACCGACGGGGCCTACGAGCAGTACTTC.